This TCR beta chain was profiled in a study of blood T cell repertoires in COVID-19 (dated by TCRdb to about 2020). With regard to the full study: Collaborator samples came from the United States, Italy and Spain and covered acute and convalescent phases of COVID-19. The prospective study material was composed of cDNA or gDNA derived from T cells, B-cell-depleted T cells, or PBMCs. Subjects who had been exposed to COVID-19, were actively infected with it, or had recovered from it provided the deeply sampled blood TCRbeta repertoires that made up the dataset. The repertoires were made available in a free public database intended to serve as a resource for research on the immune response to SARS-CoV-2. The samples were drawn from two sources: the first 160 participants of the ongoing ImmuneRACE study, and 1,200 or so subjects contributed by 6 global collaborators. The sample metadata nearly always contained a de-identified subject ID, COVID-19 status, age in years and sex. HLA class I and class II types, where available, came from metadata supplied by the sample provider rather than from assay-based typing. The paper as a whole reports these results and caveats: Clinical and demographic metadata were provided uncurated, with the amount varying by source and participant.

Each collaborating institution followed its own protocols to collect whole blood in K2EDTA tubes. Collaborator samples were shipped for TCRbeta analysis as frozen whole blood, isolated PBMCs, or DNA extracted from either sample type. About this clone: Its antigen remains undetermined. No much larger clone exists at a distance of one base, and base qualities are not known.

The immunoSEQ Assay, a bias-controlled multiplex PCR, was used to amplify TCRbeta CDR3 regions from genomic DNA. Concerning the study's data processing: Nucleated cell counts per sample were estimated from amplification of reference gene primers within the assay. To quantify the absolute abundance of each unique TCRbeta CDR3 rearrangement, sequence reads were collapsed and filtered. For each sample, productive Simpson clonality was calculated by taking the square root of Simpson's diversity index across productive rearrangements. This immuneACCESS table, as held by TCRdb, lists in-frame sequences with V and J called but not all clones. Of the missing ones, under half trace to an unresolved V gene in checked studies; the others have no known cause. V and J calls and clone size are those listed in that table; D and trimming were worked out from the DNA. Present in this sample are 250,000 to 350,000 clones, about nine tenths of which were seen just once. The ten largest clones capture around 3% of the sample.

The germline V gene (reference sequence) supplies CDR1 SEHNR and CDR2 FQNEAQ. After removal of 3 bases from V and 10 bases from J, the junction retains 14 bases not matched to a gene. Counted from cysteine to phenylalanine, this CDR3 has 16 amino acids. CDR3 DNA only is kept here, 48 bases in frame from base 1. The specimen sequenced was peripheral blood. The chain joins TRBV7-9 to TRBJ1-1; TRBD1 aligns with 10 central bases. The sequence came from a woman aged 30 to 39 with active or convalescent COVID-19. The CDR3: CASSFNTFGTGEVAFF. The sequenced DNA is TGTGCCAGCAGCTTTAATACGTTCGGGACAGGGGAGGTAGCTTTCTTT.